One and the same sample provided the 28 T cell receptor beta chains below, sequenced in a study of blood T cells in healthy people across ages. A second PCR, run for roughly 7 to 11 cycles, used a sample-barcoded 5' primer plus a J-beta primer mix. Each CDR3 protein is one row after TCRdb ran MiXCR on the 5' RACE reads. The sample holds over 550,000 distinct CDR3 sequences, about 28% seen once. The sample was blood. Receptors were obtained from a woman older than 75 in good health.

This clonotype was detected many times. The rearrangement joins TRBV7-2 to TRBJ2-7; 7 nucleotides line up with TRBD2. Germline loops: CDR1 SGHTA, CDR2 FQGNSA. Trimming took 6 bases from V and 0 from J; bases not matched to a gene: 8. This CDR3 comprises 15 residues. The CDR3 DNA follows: TGTGCCAGCAGTCCTAGCGGCGCTAGCTCCTACGAGCAGTACTTC. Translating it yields CASSPSGASSYEQYF.

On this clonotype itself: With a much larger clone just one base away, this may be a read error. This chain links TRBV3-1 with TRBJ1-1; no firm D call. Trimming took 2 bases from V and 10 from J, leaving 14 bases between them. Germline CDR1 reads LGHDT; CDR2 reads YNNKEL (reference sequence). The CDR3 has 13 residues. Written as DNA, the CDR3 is TGTGCCAGCAGCCAACCACCCTCGGGTGTAGCTTTCTTT. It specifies CASSQPPSGVAFF.

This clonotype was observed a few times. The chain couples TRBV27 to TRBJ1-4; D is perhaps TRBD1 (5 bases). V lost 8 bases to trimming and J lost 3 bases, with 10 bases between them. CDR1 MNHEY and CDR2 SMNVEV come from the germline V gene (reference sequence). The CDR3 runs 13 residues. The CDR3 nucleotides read TGTGCCAGCGGGGGGTGGGCTAATGAAAAACTGTTTTTT. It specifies CASGGWANEKLFF.

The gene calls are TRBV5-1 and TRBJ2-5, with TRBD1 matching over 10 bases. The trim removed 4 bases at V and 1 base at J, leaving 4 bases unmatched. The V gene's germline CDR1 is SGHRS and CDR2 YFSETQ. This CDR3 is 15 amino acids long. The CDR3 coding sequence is TGCGCCAGCAGCCCGGGACAGGGGACCCAAGAGACCCAGTACTTC. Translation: CASSPGQGTQETQYF.

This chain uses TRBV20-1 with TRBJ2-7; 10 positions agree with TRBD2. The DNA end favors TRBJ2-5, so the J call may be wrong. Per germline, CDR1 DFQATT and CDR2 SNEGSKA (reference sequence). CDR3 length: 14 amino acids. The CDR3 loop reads CSASPGLAYETQYF. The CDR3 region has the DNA TGCAGTGCTAGCCCGGGACTAGCGTATGAGACCCAGTACTTC.

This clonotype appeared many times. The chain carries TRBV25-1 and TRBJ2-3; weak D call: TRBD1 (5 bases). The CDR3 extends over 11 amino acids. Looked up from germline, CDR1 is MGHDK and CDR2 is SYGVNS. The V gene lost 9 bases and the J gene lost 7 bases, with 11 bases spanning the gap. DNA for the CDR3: TGTGCCAGTACCCAGGGATATACGCAGTATTTT. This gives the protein CASTQGYTQYF.

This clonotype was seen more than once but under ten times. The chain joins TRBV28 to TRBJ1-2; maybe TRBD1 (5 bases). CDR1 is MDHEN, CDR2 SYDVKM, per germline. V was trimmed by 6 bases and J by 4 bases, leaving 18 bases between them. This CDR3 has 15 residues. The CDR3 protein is CASSRRQSIGYGYTF. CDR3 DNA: TGTGCCAGCAGCCGTAGACAGTCTATCGGCTATGGCTACACCTTC.

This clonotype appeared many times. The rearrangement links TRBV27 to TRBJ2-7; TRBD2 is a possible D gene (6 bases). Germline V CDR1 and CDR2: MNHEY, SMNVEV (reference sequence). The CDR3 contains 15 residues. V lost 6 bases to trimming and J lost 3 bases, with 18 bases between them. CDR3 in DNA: TGTGCCAGCAGCGTAATTAGCGGCCTCGGCTACGAGCAGTACTTC. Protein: CASSVISGLGYEQYF.

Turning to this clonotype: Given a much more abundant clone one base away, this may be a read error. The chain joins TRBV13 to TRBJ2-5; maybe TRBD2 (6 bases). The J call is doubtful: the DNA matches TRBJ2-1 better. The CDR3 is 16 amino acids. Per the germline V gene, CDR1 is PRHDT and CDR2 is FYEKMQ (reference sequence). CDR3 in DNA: TGTGCCAGCAGCTTACGGAGGGGTTCATACCAAGAGACCCAGTTCTTC. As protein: CASSLRRGSYQETQFF.

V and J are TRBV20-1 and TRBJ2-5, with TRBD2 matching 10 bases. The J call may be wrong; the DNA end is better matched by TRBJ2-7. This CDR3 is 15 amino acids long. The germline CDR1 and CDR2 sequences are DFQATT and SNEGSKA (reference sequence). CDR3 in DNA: TGCAGTGCTAGTATCCTAGCGGGGGACCCCTACGAGCAGTACTTC. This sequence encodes CSASILAGDPYEQYF.

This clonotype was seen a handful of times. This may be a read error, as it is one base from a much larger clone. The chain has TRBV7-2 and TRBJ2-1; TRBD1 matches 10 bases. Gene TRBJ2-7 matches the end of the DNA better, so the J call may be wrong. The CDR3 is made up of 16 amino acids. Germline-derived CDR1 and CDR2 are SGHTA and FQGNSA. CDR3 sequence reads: CASSWTGGSSYNEQYF. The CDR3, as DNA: TGTGCCAGCAGCTGGACAGGGGGAAGCTCCTACAATGAGCAGTACTTC.

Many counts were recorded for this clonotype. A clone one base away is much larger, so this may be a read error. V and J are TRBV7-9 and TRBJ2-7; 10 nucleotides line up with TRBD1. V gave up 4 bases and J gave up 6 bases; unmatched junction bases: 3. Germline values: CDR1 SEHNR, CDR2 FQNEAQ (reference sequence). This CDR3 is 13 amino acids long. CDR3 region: CASSSGTGAEQYF. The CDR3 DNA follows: TGTGCCAGCAGCTCCGGGACAGGGGCCGAGCAGTACTTC. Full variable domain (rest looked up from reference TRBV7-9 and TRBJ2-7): DTGVSQNPRHKITKRGQNVTFRCDPISEHNRLYWYRQTLGQGPEFLTYFQNEAQLEKSRLLSDRFSAERPKGSFSTLEIQRTEQGDSAMYLCASSSGTGAEQYFGPGTRLTVT.

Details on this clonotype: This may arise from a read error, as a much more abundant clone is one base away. The CDR3 is CSALHRAKGYEQYF. The CDR3 DNA follows: TGCAGTGCGCTTCATAGGGCAAAAGGCTACGAGCAGTACTTC. The J gene is TRBJ2-7, the V gene TRBV20-1; D not certain. V lost 6 bases to trimming and J lost 3 bases, with 18 bases between them. The V gene's germline CDR1 is DFQATT and CDR2 SNEGSKA (reference sequence). The CDR3 runs to 14 residues.

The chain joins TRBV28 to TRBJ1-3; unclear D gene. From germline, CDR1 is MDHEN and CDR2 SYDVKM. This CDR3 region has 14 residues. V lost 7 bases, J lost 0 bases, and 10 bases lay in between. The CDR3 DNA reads TGTGCCAGCACGACCATTACCTCTGGAAACACCATATATTTT. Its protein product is CASTTITSGNTIYF. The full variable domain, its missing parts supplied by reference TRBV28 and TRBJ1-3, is DVKVTQSSRYLVKRTGEKVFLECVQDMDHENMFWYRQDPGLGLRLIYFSYDVKMKEKGDIPEGYSVSREKKERFSLILESASTNQTSMYLCASTTITSGNTIYFGEGSWLTVV.

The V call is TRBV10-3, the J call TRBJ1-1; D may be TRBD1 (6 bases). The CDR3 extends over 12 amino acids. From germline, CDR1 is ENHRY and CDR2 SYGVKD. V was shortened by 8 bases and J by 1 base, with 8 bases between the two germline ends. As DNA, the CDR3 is TGTGCCATCGGGACAAAGAACACTGAAGCTTTCTTT. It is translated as CAIGTKNTEAFF.

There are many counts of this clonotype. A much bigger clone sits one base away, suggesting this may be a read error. DNA of the CDR3: TGCAGTGCTAGTAGGTTTAGCGCCGGGGAGCGGTTTTTT. It translates to CSASRFSAGERFF. V and J are TRBV20-1 and TRBJ2-2, with D perhaps TRBD2 (5 bases). Germline assignment: CDR1 DFQATT and CDR2 SNEGSKA (reference sequence). This CDR3 has 13 amino acids.

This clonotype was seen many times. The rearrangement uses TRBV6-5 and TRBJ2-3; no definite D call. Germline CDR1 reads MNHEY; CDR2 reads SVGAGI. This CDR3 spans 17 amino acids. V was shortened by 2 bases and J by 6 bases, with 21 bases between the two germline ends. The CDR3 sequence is CASSYGMGSPGRDTQYF. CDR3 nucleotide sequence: TGTGCCAGCAGTTACGGGATGGGGTCTCCCGGACGTGATACGCAGTATTTT.

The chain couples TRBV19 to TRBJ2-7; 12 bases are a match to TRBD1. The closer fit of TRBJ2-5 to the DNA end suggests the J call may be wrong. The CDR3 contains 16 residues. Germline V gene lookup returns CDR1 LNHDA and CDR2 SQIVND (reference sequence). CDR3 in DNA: TGTGCCAGTAGTTACTCCGGGACAGGGGGCGGAGAGACCCAGTACTTC. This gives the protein CASSYSGTGGGETQYF.

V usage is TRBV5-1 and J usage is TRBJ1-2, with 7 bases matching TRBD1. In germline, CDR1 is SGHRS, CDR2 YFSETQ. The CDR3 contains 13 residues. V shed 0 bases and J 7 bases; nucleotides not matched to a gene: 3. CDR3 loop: CASSLEAGGGYTF. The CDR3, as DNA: TGCGCCAGCAGCTTGGAGGCAGGGGGTGGCTACACCTTC.

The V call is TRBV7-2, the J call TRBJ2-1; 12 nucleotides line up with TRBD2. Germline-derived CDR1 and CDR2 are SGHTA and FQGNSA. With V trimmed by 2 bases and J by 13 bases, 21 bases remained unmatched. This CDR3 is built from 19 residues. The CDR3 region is CASSLFPTSGGSSGETQFF. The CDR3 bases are TGTGCCAGCAGCTTATTTCCAACTAGCGGGGGGAGTAGTGGAGAGACCCAGTTCTTC.

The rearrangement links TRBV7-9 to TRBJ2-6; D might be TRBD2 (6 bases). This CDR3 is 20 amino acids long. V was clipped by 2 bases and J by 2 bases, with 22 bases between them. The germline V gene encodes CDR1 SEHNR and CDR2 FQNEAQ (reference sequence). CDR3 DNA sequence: TGTGCCAGCAGCTTACCCGGCGTGGCTAGCGCGACCCCTGGGGCCAACGTCCTGACTTTC. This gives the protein CASSLPGVASATPGANVLTF.

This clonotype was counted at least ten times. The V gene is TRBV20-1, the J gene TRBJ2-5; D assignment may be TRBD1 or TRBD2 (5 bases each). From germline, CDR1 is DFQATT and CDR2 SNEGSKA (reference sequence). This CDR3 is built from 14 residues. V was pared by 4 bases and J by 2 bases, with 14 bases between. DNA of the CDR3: TGCAGTGCTAATCTCCGGGGCCTACAAGAGACCCAGTACTTC. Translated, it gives CSANLRGLQETQYF.

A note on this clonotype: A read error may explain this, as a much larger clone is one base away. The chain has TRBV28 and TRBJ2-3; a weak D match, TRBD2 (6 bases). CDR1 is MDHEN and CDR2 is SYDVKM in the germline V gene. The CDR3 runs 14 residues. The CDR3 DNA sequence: TGTGCCAGCAGTTCCCTTACTAGCACAGATACGCGGTATTTT. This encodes CASSSLTSTDTRYF.

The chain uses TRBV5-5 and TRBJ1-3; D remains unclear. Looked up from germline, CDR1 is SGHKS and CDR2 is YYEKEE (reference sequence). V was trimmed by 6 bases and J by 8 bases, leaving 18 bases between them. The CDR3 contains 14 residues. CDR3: CASIQGPGMDTIYF. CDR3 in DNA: TGTGCCAGCATTCAAGGTCCGGGGATGGACACCATATATTTT.

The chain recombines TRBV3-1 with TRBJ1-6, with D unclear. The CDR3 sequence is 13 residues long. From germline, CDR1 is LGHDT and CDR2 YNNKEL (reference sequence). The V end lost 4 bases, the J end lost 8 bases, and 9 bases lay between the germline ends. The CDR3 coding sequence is TGTGCCAGCAGCCCAAAGTCAGATTCACCCCTCCACTTT. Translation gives CASSPKSDSPLHF.

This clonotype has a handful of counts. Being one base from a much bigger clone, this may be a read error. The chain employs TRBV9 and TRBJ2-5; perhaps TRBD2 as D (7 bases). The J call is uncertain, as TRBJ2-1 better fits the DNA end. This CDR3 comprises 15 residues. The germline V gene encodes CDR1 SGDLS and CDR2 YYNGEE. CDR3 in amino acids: CASSVEGGDQETQFF. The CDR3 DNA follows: TGTGCCAGCAGCGTAGAAGGGGGGGACCAAGAGACCCAGTTCTTC.

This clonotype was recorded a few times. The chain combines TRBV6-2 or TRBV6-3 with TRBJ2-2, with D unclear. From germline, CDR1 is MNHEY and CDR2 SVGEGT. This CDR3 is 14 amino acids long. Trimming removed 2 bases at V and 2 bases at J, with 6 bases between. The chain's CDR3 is CASSYRRNTGELFF. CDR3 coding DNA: TGTGCCAGCAGTTACCGCAGAAACACCGGGGAGCTGTTTTTT.

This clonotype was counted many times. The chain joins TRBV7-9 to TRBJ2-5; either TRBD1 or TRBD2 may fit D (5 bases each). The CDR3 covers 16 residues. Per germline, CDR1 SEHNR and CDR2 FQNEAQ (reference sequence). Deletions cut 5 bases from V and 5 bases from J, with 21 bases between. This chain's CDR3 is CASSPRGTNASETQYF. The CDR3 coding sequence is TGTGCCAGCAGCCCCCGGGGCACAAACGCGTCGGAGACCCAGTACTTC.